This TCR beta chain comes out of a study of T-cell memory formation after mild COVID-19. General study points: Confirmation was lacking for SARS-CoV-2 specificity of second-wave clones that peaked on day 37.

TCRdb reanalysed the 5' RACE reads using MiXCR and keeps one entry per CDR3 protein. The table includes about 350,000 distinct CDR3 sequences, roughly 15% detected once. The CDR3 extends over 13 amino acids. Germline values: CDR1 SGHTA, CDR2 FQGNSA. Trimming cost V 7 bases and J 6 bases, with 15 bases left between them. This clonotype was seen more than once but under ten times. Its matching antigen is unknown. The chain carries TRBV7-2 and TRBJ1-2; no reliable D call. The TCR sequence derives from a man aged 18 to 30 who had mild COVID-19 (a few samples of this study predate the infection). Cell type and time point are not known. The sample consisted of PBMCs or a T cell subset sorted from them (not recorded which). The CDR3 DNA reads TGTGCCAGCATTCCCGACGCAGGAGATGGCTACACCTTC. Translating it yields CASIPDAGDGYTF.